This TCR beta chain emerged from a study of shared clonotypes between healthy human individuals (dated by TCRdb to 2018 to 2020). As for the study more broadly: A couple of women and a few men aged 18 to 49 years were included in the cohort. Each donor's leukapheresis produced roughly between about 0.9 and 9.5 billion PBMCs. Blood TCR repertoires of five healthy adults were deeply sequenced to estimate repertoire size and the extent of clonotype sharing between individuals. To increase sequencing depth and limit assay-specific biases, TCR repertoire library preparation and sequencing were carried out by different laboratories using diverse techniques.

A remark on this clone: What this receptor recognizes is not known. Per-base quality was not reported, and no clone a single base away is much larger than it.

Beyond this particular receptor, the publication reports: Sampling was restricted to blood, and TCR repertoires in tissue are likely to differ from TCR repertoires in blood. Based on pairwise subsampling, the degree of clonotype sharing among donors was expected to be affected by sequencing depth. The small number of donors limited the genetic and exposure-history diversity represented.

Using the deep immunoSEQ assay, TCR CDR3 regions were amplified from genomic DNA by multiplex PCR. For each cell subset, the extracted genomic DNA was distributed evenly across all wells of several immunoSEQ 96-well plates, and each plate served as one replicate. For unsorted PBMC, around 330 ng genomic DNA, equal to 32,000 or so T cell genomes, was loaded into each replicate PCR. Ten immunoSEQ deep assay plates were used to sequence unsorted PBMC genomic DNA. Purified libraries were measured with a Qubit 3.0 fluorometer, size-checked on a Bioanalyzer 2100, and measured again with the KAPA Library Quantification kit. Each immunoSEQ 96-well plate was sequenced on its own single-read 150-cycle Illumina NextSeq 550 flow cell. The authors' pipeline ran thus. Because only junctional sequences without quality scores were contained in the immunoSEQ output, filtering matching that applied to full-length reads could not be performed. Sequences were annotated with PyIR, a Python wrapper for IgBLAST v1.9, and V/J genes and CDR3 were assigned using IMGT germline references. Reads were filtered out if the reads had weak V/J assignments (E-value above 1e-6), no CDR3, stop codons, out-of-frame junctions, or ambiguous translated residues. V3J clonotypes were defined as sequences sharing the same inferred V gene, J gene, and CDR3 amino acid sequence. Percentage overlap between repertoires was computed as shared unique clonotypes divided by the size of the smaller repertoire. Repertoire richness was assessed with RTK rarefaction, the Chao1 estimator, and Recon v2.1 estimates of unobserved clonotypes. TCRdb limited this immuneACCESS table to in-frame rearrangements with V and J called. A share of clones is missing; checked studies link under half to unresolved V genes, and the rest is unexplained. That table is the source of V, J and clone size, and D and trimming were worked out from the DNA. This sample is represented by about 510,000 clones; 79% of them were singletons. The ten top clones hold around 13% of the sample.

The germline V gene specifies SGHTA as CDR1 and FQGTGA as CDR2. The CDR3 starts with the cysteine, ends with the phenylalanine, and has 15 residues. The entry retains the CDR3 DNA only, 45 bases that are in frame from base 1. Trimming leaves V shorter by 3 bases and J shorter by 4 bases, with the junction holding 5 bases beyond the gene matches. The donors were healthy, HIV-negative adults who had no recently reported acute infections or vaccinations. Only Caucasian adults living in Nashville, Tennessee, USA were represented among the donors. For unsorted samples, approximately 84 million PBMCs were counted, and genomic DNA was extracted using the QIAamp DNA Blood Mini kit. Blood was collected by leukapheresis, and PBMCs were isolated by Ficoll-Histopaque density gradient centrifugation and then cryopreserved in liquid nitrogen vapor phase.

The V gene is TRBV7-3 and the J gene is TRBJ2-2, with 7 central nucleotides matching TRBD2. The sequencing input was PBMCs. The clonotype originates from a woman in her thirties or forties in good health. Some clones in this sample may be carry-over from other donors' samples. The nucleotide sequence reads TGTGCCAGCAGCTTTCGCGGGAGAGGCACCGGGGAGCTGTTTTTT. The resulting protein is CASSFRGRGTGELFF. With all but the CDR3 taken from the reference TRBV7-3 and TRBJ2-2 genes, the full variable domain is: GAGVSQTPSNKVTEKGKYVELRCDPISGHTALYWYRQSLGQGPEFLIYFQGTGAADDSGLPNDRFFAVRPEGSVSTLKIQRTERGDSAVYLCASSFRGRGTGELFFGEGSRLTVL.